The 4 T cell receptor beta chains in this list originate from one sample, sequenced in a study of blood T cell repertoires in COVID-19. Using immunoSEQ multiplex PCR, the repertoire was profiled, and TCRdb retains in-frame clones only, with some absent. Seen here are 120,000 to 150,000 clones, 80% to 90% observed once, and the top ten hold approximately 3%. Source material: peripheral blood. All receptors derive from a woman aged 60 to 75 with active COVID-19.

The rearrangement uses TRBV3-1 (or the pseudogene TRBV3-2) and TRBJ2-3; TRBD2 matches at 7 bases. V shed 2 bases and J 4 bases; nucleotides not matched to a gene: 6. CDR3 length equals 15 residues. The germline gives CDR1 LGHDT, CDR2 YNNKEL (reference sequence). The CDR3 is CASSQTAGASDTQYF. In DNA form, the CDR3 reads TGTGCCAGCAGCCAAACGGCGGGAGCGTCAGATACGCAGTATTTT.

The chain combines TRBV28 with TRBJ1-2, with D possibly TRBD1 on 6 matching bases. The CDR3 sequence is 14 residues long. Germline CDR1 reads MDHEN; CDR2 reads SYDVKM. V dropped 3 bases and J dropped 4 bases, with 12 bases sitting between them. The CDR3 sequence is CASSFGGLGYGYTF. Written as DNA, the CDR3 is TGTGCCAGCAGTTTCGGGGGGCTCGGCTATGGCTACACCTTC.

The chain links TRBV7-2 to TRBJ1-1, with TRBD1 as a possible D gene (6 bases). Germline values: CDR1 SGHTA, CDR2 FQGNSA. Deletions cut 3 bases from V and 4 bases from J, with 12 bases between. The CDR3 extends over 14 amino acids. CDR3 protein: CASSFERGGTEAFF. CDR3 DNA sequence: TGTGCCAGCAGCTTCGAACGAGGGGGCACTGAAGCTTTCTTT.

This clone was detected once. The gene calls are TRBV6-1 and TRBJ2-3, with D possibly TRBD2 on 6 matching bases. Trimming took 4 bases from V and 0 from J, leaving 20 bases between them. This CDR3 spans 18 amino acids. The germline gives CDR1 MNHNS, CDR2 SASEGT. CDR3 DNA: TGTGCCAGCAGTGGGGGGTTTGCGGGAATAACTAGCACAGATACGCAGTATTTT. This translates into CASSGGFAGITSTDTQYF.